Detailed here is one TCR beta chain. This clonotype was observed a few times. What antigen it recognizes has not been identified. No per-base quality is available; no much larger clone lies one base away. The data derive from a study of early T cells in non-severe SARS-CoV-2 infection (dated by TCRdb to the early 2020s). Regarding the study in general: Bulk RNA from unsorted whole blood was used for TCR sequencing, so alpha and beta chains could not be paired.

V has 2 bases trimmed and J has 6 bases trimmed; junction bases matching no gene number 5. Sequences SGHTA (CDR1) and FQGNSA (CDR2) are obtained from the germline V gene. The CDR3 contains 15 residues, cysteine and phenylalanine counted. The entry retains the CDR3 DNA only, 45 bases that are in frame from base 1. Paper-wide results and their limitations: Matching against VDJdb was skewed toward anti-spike CD8 responses, likely underestimated virus-specific expansions, and missed private and CD4 specificities.

The library was produced with 5' RACE. Sequencing was performed on a NextSeq 500. Unique molecular identifiers were attached to individual cDNA molecules in the TCR library protocol so that sequencing error and PCR bias could be corrected. TCR alpha and beta chains were both sequenced, and the abundances of alpha and beta sequences in each sample were closely correlated with each other. Processing in the source paper ran as follows. Decombinator V4 was used to annotate TCR sequences for V gene, J gene and CDR3. TCRs were defined as expanded if a significant change between any two time points was detected under a Poisson model with p below 0.0001. Abundances of TCRs were expressed as counts per million after normalisation to the total number of TCRs sequenced in each sample. MAIT TCRs were defined by TRAV1-2 paired with TRAJ12, TRAJ20 or TRAJ33, and iNKT TCRs by TRAV10 paired with TRAJ18. VDJdb, accessed 1 November 2021, was searched for CMV, EBV and SARS-CoV-2 annotated TCRs, with TCRs annotated for multiple antigens excluded. TCRdb took the public reads, trimmed them with fastp at Q25, ran MiXCR for clone calling and kept in-frame beta chains. Rows with a matching CDR3 protein are joined into one entry that keeps the most common DNA and genes. The V and J calls and clone size are TCRdb's, not the authors'. Here the sample has approximately 34,000 distinct CDR3 sequences; 7.9% occur a single time. The top ten clones comprise 9.5% to 15% of the sample.

A case-control design nested within a healthcare worker cohort in London, UK, was used, with weekly nasopharyngeal swab PCR tests and blood sampling performed. Between 23 and 31 March 2020, the week of the UK lockdown, healthcare workers were enrolled and then followed up weekly for as long as 16 weeks. The sample in question was whole blood, obtained at baseline. The receptor chain draws on TRBV7-2 and TRBJ2-1, with TRBD2 matching 9 junction bases. The receptor's source is an adult who was a healthcare worker with PCR-confirmed SARS-CoV-2 infection or an uninfected control (not recorded which). The CDR3 in this case is CASSLWTSDSNEQFF. The DNA reads TGTGCCAGCAGCTTATGGACTAGCGATAGCAATGAGCAGTTCTTC.